Listed below are T cell receptor beta chains from one sample, sequenced in a study of human T cells and chemical hapten exposure. Each CDR3 protein gets one entry after TCRdb re-called the RACE reads with MiXCR. Among about 94,000 distinct CDR3 sequences listed, 7.5% to 10% were seen once. This sample comprised whole blood, obtained in connection with sensitization to the hapten diphenylcyclopropenone (DPC). The receptors derive from a woman aged 40-49 years with alopecia areata. Some clones in this sample may be carry-over from other donors' samples. CDR3s include the opening cysteine and the closing phenylalanine or tryptophan. D genes are given only for firm matches. Clone size is given for some rows only: seen once, a few or many times, or a class if the clone is expanded.

d_call	v_call	clone_size	cdr3_length	j_call	cdr3_aa	cdr3_nt
TRBD1	TRBV7-2	few	15	TRBJ1-1	CASSSGTVMNTEAFF	TGTGCCAGCAGCTCCGGGACAGTAATGAACACTGAAGCTTTCTTT
.	TRBV28	few	15	TRBJ1-5	CASSQTGYSNQPQHF	TGTGCCAGCAGTCAGACAGGATATAGCAATCAGCCCCAGCATTTT
.	TRBV7-2	.	11	TRBJ2-5	CASSPKETQYF	TGTGCCAGCAGCCCAAAAGAGACCCAGTACTTC
.	TRBV20-1	.	14	TRBJ2-3	CSAFPRASTDTQYF	TGCAGTGCCTTCCCCAGGGCAAGCACAGATACGCAGTATTTT
.	TRBV4-3	.	15	TRBJ1-3	CASSQDWGAGNTIYF	TGCGCCAGCAGCCAAGATTGGGGGGCTGGAAACACCATATATTTT
.	TRBV13	.	13	TRBJ2-7	CASSGGASYEQYF	TGTGCCAGCAGCGGCGGGGCTTCCTACGAGCAGTACTTC
.	TRBV2	.	13	TRBJ1-4	CASRTGTNEKLFF	TGTGCCAGCAGGACAGGAACTAATGAAAAACTGTTTTTT
.	TRBV24-1	many	12	TRBJ1-5	CATSDSQQPQHF	TGTGCCACCAGTGATTCCCAGCAGCCCCAGCATTTT
.	TRBV29-1	many	12	TRBJ2-7	CSVGRGNHEQYF	TGCAGCGTTGGGAGGGGGAACCACGAGCAGTACTTC
TRBD2	TRBV11-3	few	15	TRBJ2-7	CASSPIAGGPYEQYF	TGTGCCAGCAGCCCAATAGCGGGAGGGCCCTACGAGCAGTACTTC
TRBD2	TRBV29-1	many	13	TRBJ2-1	CSMVGLAFNEQFF	TGCAGCATGGTGGGACTAGCGTTCAATGAGCAGTTCTTC
TRBD1	TRBV28	many	15	TRBJ2-5	CASSSDRANQETQYF	TGTGCCAGCAGCAGCGACAGGGCCAACCAAGAGACCCAGTACTTC
.	TRBV5-6	many	17	TRBJ1-2	CASSFVGEAGRAKGYTF	TGTGCCAGCAGCTTTGTCGGGGAGGCAGGGAGGGCAAAAGGCTACACCTTC
.	TRBV12-3/TRBV12-4	.	13	TRBJ2-2	CASSFTESGELFF	TGTGCCAGCAGTTTTACGGAGTCCGGGGAGCTGTTTTTT
TRBD2	TRBV6-5	few	14	TRBJ2-3	CASTVAGGTDTQYF	TGTGCCAGCACTGTAGCGGGAGGAACAGATACGCAGTATTTT
.	TRBV6-2/TRBV6-3	few	14	TRBJ2-1	CASSYSRGTDEQFF	TGTGCCAGCAGTTACTCCCGGGGGACGGATGAGCAGTTCTTC
TRBD2	TRBV5-1	many	15	TRBJ2-1	CASSFTSGPYNEQFF	TGCGCCAGCAGCTTTACTAGCGGGCCCTACAATGAGCAGTTCTTC
.	TRBV28	.	13	TRBJ2-7	CASSLSTSVEQYF	TGTGCCAGCAGTTTATCGACGTCCGTCGAGCAGTACTTC
.	TRBV20-1	few	16	TRBJ1-5	CSARDRSRSFNQPQHF	TGCAGTGCTAGAGATCGATCGCGCAGCTTCAATCAGCCCCAGCATTTT
TRBD1	TRBV14	.	16	TRBJ1-6	CASSQVGQGIRSPLHF	TGTGCCAGCAGCCAAGTGGGACAGGGTATCCGTTCACCCCTCCACTTT
.	TRBV20-1	many	14	TRBJ1-5	CSAETPLGNQPQHF	TGCAGTGCCGAAACCCCTTTGGGCAATCAGCCCCAGCATTTT
.	TRBV7-2	few	15	TRBJ1-6	CASSLGSTYNSPLHF	TGTGCCAGCAGCCTAGGGAGCACCTATAATTCACCCCTCCACTTT
.	TRBV28	few	13	TRBJ1-2	CASSTTGIYGYTF	TGTGCCAGCAGCACAACAGGGATCTATGGCTACACCTTC
.	TRBV4-2	.	15	TRBJ1-4	CASSRDTNSNEKLFF	TGTGCCAGCAGCCGCGACACTAACTCGAATGAAAAACTGTTTTTT
.	TRBV6-2/TRBV6-3	.	11	TRBJ2-7	CATQRSYEQYF	TGTGCCACCCAACGGTCCTACGAGCAGTACTTC
TRBD2	TRBV6-2/TRBV6-3	few	16	TRBJ2-1	CASSYTPSGRANEQFF	TGTGCCAGCAGTTACACCCCTAGCGGGAGGGCCAATGAGCAGTTCTTC
.	TRBV10-3	.	14	TRBJ2-5	CAISGNFPGETQYF	TGTGCCATCAGTGGAAATTTCCCCGGGGAGACCCAGTACTTC
.	TRBV27	.	15	TRBJ1-1	CASSPPGRALTEAFF	TGTGCCAGCAGTCCGCCGGGACGGGCACTCACTGAAGCTTTCTTT
TRBD1	TRBV5-4	many	14	TRBJ1-2	CASSLVDRAYGYTF	TGTGCCAGCAGCTTGGTTGACAGGGCCTATGGCTACACCTTC
.	TRBV3-1	.	14	TRBJ2-5	CASSRPAEKETQYF	TGTGCCAGCAGCCGTCCCGCGGAAAAAGAGACCCAGTACTTC
.	TRBV29-1	many	12	TRBJ2-2	CSVGQHTGELFF	TGCAGCGTTGGACAGCACACCGGGGAGCTGTTTTTT
.	TRBV11-2	.	11	TRBJ1-2	CASSVGPRNTF	TGTGCCAGCAGCGTGGGACCCCGCAACACCTTC
.	TRBV20-1	.	14	TRBJ2-7	CSARDLGSYYEQYF	TGCAGTGCTAGAGATCTAGGCAGCTACTACGAGCAGTACTTC
.	TRBV4-3	few	16	TRBJ2-1	CASSQERRFGYNEQFF	TGCGCCAGCAGCCAAGAGCGCCGTTTCGGCTACAATGAGCAGTTCTTC
.	TRBV12-3/TRBV12-4	many	15	TRBJ1-1	CASRTGPPGDTEAFF	TGTGCCAGCAGAACGGGACCGCCTGGGGACACTGAAGCTTTCTTT
TRBD1	TRBV2	few	14	TRBJ2-4	CASRPGTDKNIQYF	TGTGCCAGCAGGCCCGGGACAGACAAAAACATTCAGTACTTC